The entry below describes one TCR beta chain. As yet, its antigen is unknown. The entry originates in a study of T cell responses to AZD1222 COVID-19 vaccine. General observations from the study: An increase in Spike-specific TCR breadth and depth was observed after two AZD1222 doses.

Only in-frame clones appear in the TCRdb table, and some are missing; sequencing was by immunoSEQ multiplex PCR. The table lists about 180,000 clones, 75% to 90% of them singletons. CDR1 is SGDLS, CDR2 YYNGEE, per germline. The CDR3 is 14 amino acids. Trimming shortened V by 4 bases and J by 3 bases, and 11 bases separated the two germline ends. This specimen was peripheral blood, taken on day 0 of AZD1222 vaccination. The sequence was obtained from an adult in good health. The genes are TRBV9 and TRBJ2-4, with D unresolved. CDR3 loop: CASSPTQNKNIQYF. The CDR3, as DNA: TGTGCCAGCAGCCCCACTCAGAACAAAAACATTCAGTACTTC.